One and the same sample provided the 5 T cell receptor beta chains below, sequenced in a study of T cells in Graves' hyperthyroidism and ophthalmopathy. Amplified TCR beta CDR3 regions derived from RNA transcripts. First-round RT-PCR of the TCR CDR3 relied on the HTBI primer set. TCRdb itself ran the multiplex PCR reads through MiXCR, one entry per CDR3 protein. The sample has approximately 510,000 distinct CDR3 sequences, 35% to 50% seen once. The sample comprised peripheral blood or thyroid tissue (not recorded which). These receptors all stem from an adult woman with Graves' disease, either hyperthyroidism or ophthalmopathy (not recorded which).

This chain uses TRBV10-3 with TRBJ2-5; D call uncertain. CDR1 is ENHRY and CDR2 is SYGVKD in the germline V gene. The CDR3 sequence is 15 residues long. Trimming removed 0 bases at V and 4 bases at J, with 12 bases between. The CDR3 loop is CAISESILASETQYF. The CDR3 region has the DNA TGTGCCATCAGTGAGTCGATTTTGGCCTCAGAGACCCAGTACTTC.

This clonotype was recorded a few times. The V call is TRBV4-3, the J call TRBJ2-7; the D is unclear. Deletions cut 2 bases from V and 5 bases from J, with 16 bases between. The germline V gene has CDR1 LGHNA and CDR2 YSLEER. CDR3 size: 15 residues. The CDR3 DNA follows: TGCGCCAGCAGCCAACAGTTAGGTTTACCCCACGAGCAGTACTTC. It encodes CASSQQLGLPHEQYF.

In its sample, this clonotype was seen a few times. This may come from a read error, since a much larger clone is one base off. The final CDR3 position lacks the conserved phenylalanine or tryptophan, pointing to a likely read error. V and J are TRBV2 and TRBJ1-1; D unclear. Trimming cost V 6 bases and J 6 bases, with 11 bases left between them. The CDR3 covers 12 residues. Germline CDR1 reads SNHLY; CDR2 reads FYNNEI. CDR3 in amino acids: CASSLPGAEAFL. The CDR3 nucleotides are TGTGCCAGCAGCTTACCAGGCGCTGAAGCTTTCCTT.

This clonotype was recorded at least ten times. The chain recombines TRBV9 with TRBJ1-2; possibly TRBD1 for D (5 bases). This CDR3 comprises 16 residues. Per germline, CDR1 SGDLS and CDR2 YYNGEE. V lost 1 base and J lost 4, with 17 bases in between. The CDR3 reads CASSVSDRGEGYGYTF. CDR3 in DNA: TGTGCCAGCAGCGTATCTGACAGAGGCGAAGGCTATGGCTACACCTTC.

This clonotype was detected ten times or more. The rearrangement joins TRBV2 to TRBJ2-7; D uncertain. V was trimmed by 7 bases and J by 3 bases, leaving 10 bases between them. Germline V gene data show CDR1 as SNHLY and CDR2 as FYNNEI. CDR3 length equals 12 residues. This CDR3 is CASIQDLYEQYF. In DNA form, the CDR3 reads TGTGCCAGCATCCAGGACCTCTACGAGCAGTACTTC.